This paragraph reports one T cell receptor (beta chain). No antigen is known for it. The CDR3 has 12 amino acids. V lost 1 base and J lost 5, with 6 bases in between. Germline assignment: CDR1 MGHRA and CDR2 YSYEKL. The protocol was immunoSEQ multiplex PCR, while the TCRdb copy is restricted to in-frame clones and leaves out a portion. The sample holds about 91,000 clones, over 65% seen once. The time point is: baseline pretreatment blood. Treatment given: 15 Gy SBRT to primary tumor, nephrectomy 4 weeks later. After SBRT, blood was collected at 2 and 4 weeks, plus baseline. This record comes from a study of radiation and T cells in renal cell carcinoma. Across the whole study: Nephrectomy followed 15 Gy stereotactic body radiation by 4 weeks.

Whole-study results and caveats: Without pretreatment biopsies, baseline tumor clonotype presence was undetermined.

V gene TRBV4-1 combines with J gene TRBJ2-7; D call uncertain. This TCR was sampled from a man aged 55 to 70 with renal cell carcinoma. Specimen: blood, collected from a patient whose treatment included radiotherapy and nephrectomy. CDR3 in DNA: TGCGCCAGCAGCCAAGGTATTGACGAGCAGTACTTC. It yields the protein CASSQGIDEQYF.